This TCR beta chain derives from a study of blood T cells in healthy people across ages. Study conclusions and caveats: With unsorted PBMCs, a conclusive comparison of naive versus antigen-experienced cells was not possible.

Donors were healthy Caucasian individuals from Russia aged about 6 to 100. Germline lookup yields CDR1 SEHNR and CDR2 FQNEAQ (reference sequence). CDR3 length: 15 amino acids. A second roughly 7 to 12 cycle PCR used barcoded and J-beta primers. Carrying 12 random nucleotides, a template-switch adaptor labeled each individual cDNA molecule. Via MiXCR, TCRdb re-called the 5' RACE reads, giving one row per CDR3 protein. The table includes fewer than 2 million distinct CDR3 sequences, about two fifths detected once. As for this clonotype: Antigen specificity is unknown. Relative to the germline gene, one junction end is altered; a read error may explain this.

Material for sequencing was blood. This TCR derives from a human donor in good health. The rearrangement uses TRBV7-9 and TRBJ2-4; D may match TRBD1 or TRBD2 (5 bases each). The CDR3 DNA reads TGTACCAGCAGCAAAATCAAGACAAATGGGGGCATTCAGTACTTC. Protein product: CTSSKIKTNGGIQYF.